The T cell receptor (beta chain) described here comes from a study of blood T cell repertoires in COVID-19. The table came from immunoSEQ multiplex PCR; TCRdb's copy has only in-frame clones and leaves some out. In the table there are about 290,000 clones, nearly 90% of which are singletons. This CDR3 comprises 17 residues. CDR1 is MNHNS and CDR2 is SASEGT in the germline V gene. The V end was cut by 4 bases, the J end by 10 bases, with 27 bases between. The receptor comes from a woman aged 25 to 39 with COVID-19, enrolled during active disease. The specimen was peripheral blood. The chain couples TRBV6-1 to TRBJ2-3, with D perhaps TRBD2 (7 bases). The DNA for the CDR3 is TGTGCCAGCAGTGGAGTCGGGACAAGATCTGGGCGGGAGCCGCAGTATTTT. As protein: CASSGVGTRSGREPQYF.